Listed here are 2 T cell receptor beta chains from one sample, sequenced in a study of T-cell memory formation after mild COVID-19. TCRdb reprocessed the 5' RACE reads via MiXCR and lists one record per CDR3 protein. The sample holds 350,000 to 500,000 distinct CDR3 sequences; about 19% are singletons and the top ten take roughly 8.4%. The source material was PBMCs or a T cell subset sorted from them (not recorded which). These receptors came from an adult woman who had mild COVID-19 (a few samples of this study predate the infection). Cell type and time point are not known.

V and J are TRBV7-8 and TRBJ2-3; 7 bases map to TRBD1. Germline trimming cut 2 bases from V and 5 bases from J; bases unmatched to any gene: 1. This CDR3 contains 13 residues. The germline V gene has CDR1 SGHVS and CDR2 FQNEAQ. CDR3: CASSLRDRDTQYF. DNA of the CDR3: TGTGCCAGCAGCTTAAGGGACAGAGATACGCAGTATTTT.

The chain joins TRBV24-1 to TRBJ1-2; maybe TRBD1 (5 bases). Germline V gene data show CDR1 as KGHDR and CDR2 as SFDVKD. The CDR3 extends over 13 amino acids. V lost 3 bases and J lost 2, with 6 bases in between. The CDR3 reads CATSDGGNYGYTF. The CDR3 coding sequence is TGTGCCACCAGTGATGGGGGGAACTATGGCTACACCTTC.